The source of this T cell receptor (beta chain) is a study of shared clonotypes between healthy human individuals. Study-level findings and limits: It was the non-shared clonotypes that had lower generation probabilities than clonotypes shared by all four donors.

Data came from immunoSEQ multiplex PCR; TCRdb stores just in-frame clones and leaves some out. The data show more than 1 million clones, 70% to 80% seen once. Germline-derived CDR1 and CDR2 are SGHTA and FQGNSA. The V end was cut by 1 base, the J end by 5 bases, with 8 bases between. This CDR3 is built from 13 residues. Concerning this clone itself: Its antigen remains unidentified.

The chain has TRBV7-2 and TRBJ1-2; no reliable D call. This clonotype was sampled from a man aged 18 to 30 in good health. Some clones in this sample may be carry-over from other donors' samples. The specimen sequenced was memory CD4+ T cells from PBMCs. As to subset: CD45RA-negative fraction. The CDR3 sequence: CASSLGVEYGYTF. The CDR3 bases are TGTGCCAGCAGCTTAGGGGTAGAGTATGGCTACACCTTC.